Listed below are T cell receptor beta chains from one sample, sequenced in a study of blood T cell repertoires in COVID-19. Libraries were prepared by immunoSEQ multiplex PCR; TCRdb keeps only in-frame clonotypes and omits some of them. The sample lists around 200,000 clones; roughly 90% were seen once. Sample: peripheral blood. These receptors all stem from a man in his forties with active or convalescent COVID-19. The CDR3 runs from the conserved cysteine through the conserved F or W. The order of the fields is clone size, J gene, D gene, V gene, CDR3 protein, CDR3 DNA. A D gene is named only where the DNA matches it firmly. Some rows have no size entry. The others give once, few or many, or a class for an expanded clone.

- TRBJ2-2 TRBD1 TRBV4-1 CASSPHRGAGELFF TGCGCCAGCAGCCCGCACAGGGGCGCCGGGGAGCTGTTTTTT
- TRBJ1-3 - TRBV3-1/TRBV3-2 CASSPRTGNTIYF TGTGCCAGCAGCCCTCGCACAGGAAACACCATATATTTT
- TRBJ2-6 - TRBV2 CATRLGANVLTF TGTGCCACCCGTCTTGGGGCCAACGTCCTGACTTTC
- TRBJ1-2 - TRBV4-1 CASSRRQAVEGYTF TGCGCCAGCAGCCGGAGACAGGCAGTAGAAGGCTACACCTTC
- TRBJ2-7 - TRBV28 CASRTTTGSYEQYF TGTGCCAGCAGGACGACGACAGGTTCCTACGAGCAGTACTTC
- TRBJ2-5 - TRBV5-4 CASSVAGGLREETQYF TGTGCCAGCAGCGTCGCCGGGGGGCTAAGGGAAGAGACCCAGTACTTC
- TRBJ1-3 - TRBV5-4 CASSRTAITGSGNTIYF TGTGCCAGCAGCCGAACCGCGATTACAGGATCTGGAAACACCATATATTTT
once TRBJ2-1 TRBD1 TRBV24-1 CATSDSDRGQTNEQFF TGTGCCACCAGTGACTCCGACAGGGGCCAAACCAATGAGCAGTTCTTC
- TRBJ2-5 - TRBV7-3 CASSFWGRQETQYF TGTGCCAGCAGCTTTTGGGGGCGCCAAGAGACCCAGTACTTC
few TRBJ2-1 - TRBV3-1/TRBV3-2 CASSPALTSWSYNEQFF TGTGCCAGCAGCCCCGCCCTAACTAGTTGGTCCTACAATGAGCAGTTCTTC
- TRBJ2-2 - TRBV6-1 CASSEGGLNTGELFF TGTGCCAGCAGTGAAGGGGGCCTGAACACCGGGGAGCTGTTTTTT
- TRBJ2-1 - TRBV3-1/TRBV3-2 CASSQGVTGFDNEQFF TGTGCCAGCAGCCAAGGAGTTACGGGTTTCGACAATGAGCAGTTCTTC
- TRBJ1-2 - TRBV5-5 CASSLVAGQEIYGYTF TGTGCCAGCAGCTTGGTAGCCGGACAAGAGATCTATGGCTACACCTTC
- TRBJ1-1 - TRBV27 CASNPRGGKNTEAFF TGTGCCAGCAATCCCCGGGGAGGCAAGAACACTGAAGCTTTCTTT
- TRBJ2-5 TRBD1 TRBV4-1 CASSQGGAGGKETQYF TGCGCCAGCAGCCAAGGTGGGGCAGGGGGCAAAGAGACCCAGTACTTC
- TRBJ1-2 TRBD1 TRBV11-2 CASSLSRGRGGYTF TGTGCCAGCAGCTTAAGCAGGGGGCGAGGTGGCTACACCTTC
- TRBJ2-1 - TRBV7-9 CASSLSASRNNEQFF TGTGCCAGCAGCTTATCGGCTAGCAGGAACAATGAGCAGTTCTTC
- TRBJ2-4 TRBD1 TRBV5-4 CASSLSRRDYGQGAPTQYF TGTGCCAGCAGCTTGTCCCGCCGGGATTATGGGCAGGGGGCCCCTACTCAGTACTTC
- TRBJ2-5 - TRBV18 CASSPKGLETQYF TGTGCCAGCTCACCGAAGGGGCTGGAGACCCAGTACTTC
- TRBJ2-3 - TRBV5-1 CASSLLRSDTQYF TGCGCCAGCAGCCTACTACGGTCGGATACGCAGTATTTT
- TRBJ2-3 - TRBV11-1 CASSLVESTDTQYF TGTGCCAGCAGCTTAGTGGAGAGCACAGATACGCAGTATTTT
- TRBJ1-2 - TRBV30 CAWRAGQIYGYTF TGTGCCTGGAGGGCCGGACAGATCTATGGCTACACCTTC
- TRBJ1-2 - TRBV5-6 CASSLANPNYGYTF TGTGCCAGCAGCTTGGCCAATCCTAACTATGGCTACACCTTC
- TRBJ2-2 - TRBV7-9 CASSRASAGGELFF TGTGCCAGCAGCCGGGCCTCTGCGGGTGGGGAGCTGTTTTTT
once TRBJ1-2 - TRBV10-3 CAISGQALKLYGYTF TGTGCCATCTCTGGGCAGGCCTTGAAACTTTATGGCTACACCTTC